This T cell receptor (beta chain) stems from a study of shared clonotypes between healthy human individuals. Notes on the study in general: Donors were few, which limited the genetic and exposure-history diversity represented. Sorted-subset sequencing was shown by rarefaction to be incomplete despite large depth. Only blood underwent sampling, and tissue repertoires likely differ.

From germline, CDR1 is SGHRS and CDR2 YFSETQ. The CDR3 spans 13 residues. Trimming shortened V by 6 bases and J by 4 bases, and 13 bases separated the two germline ends. Concerning this clone: Antigen unknown.

Original handling: Junction-only sequences without quality scores were provided by ImmunoSEQ, so filtering was different. Clones were sequenced by immunoSEQ multiplex PCR, and TCRdb holds only the in-frame ones, with some missing. From that table come the V and J calls and clone size; the DNA was used to work out D and trimming. The sample lists around 2.1 million clones, more than 90% occurring once. This TCR came from a man in his late teens or twenties in good health. The sequenced sample consisted of naive CD4+ T cells sorted from blood. Subset indicated: CD45RA+ positively selected. The rearrangement links TRBV5-1 to TRBJ2-5; D possibly corresponds to TRBD2 (7 bases). The CDR3 bases are TGCGCCAGCACCCGGGGGGCAGGAGAGACCCAGTACTTC. Its protein product is CASTRGAGETQYF.